The 8 T cell receptor beta chains listed next were all sequenced from one sample in a study of multiple sclerosis patients with progressive multifocal leukoencephalopathy. Time point specified: before natalizumab initiation. Using immunoSEQ multiplex PCR, the repertoire was profiled, and TCRdb retains in-frame clones only, with some absent. Counted here are tens of thousands of clones, 90% to 95% occurring once; the ten biggest clones make up less than 2.5%. Sample: PBMCs. The receptors were gathered from a man aged 25-40 years with multiple sclerosis.

This clone was seen only a few times. V is TRBV7-2 and J is TRBJ2-5; 10 bases map to TRBD2. J gave up 1 base and V 2 bases, and 1 base lay outside the gene matches. The germline V gene has CDR1 SGHTA and CDR2 FQGNSA. There are 15 residues in the CDR3. CDR3 loop: CASSLPSGSQETQYF. The CDR3 nucleotides read TGTGCCAGCAGCTTACCTAGCGGGAGCCAAGAGACCCAGTACTTC.

The chain recombines TRBV29-1 with TRBJ1-2, with D unresolved. Germline loops: CDR1 SQVTM, CDR2 ANQGSEA. The CDR3 covers 12 residues. V lost 1 base and J lost 4, with 7 bases in between. Here the CDR3 DNA reads TGCAGCGTTGAAGGTGTGGGCTATGGCTACACCTTC. Its translation is CSVEGVGYGYTF. Combining the CDR3 with reference TRBV29-1 and TRBJ1-2 gives the whole variable domain SAVISQKPSRDICQRGTSLTIQCQVDSQVTMMFWYRQQPGQSLTLIATANQGSEATYESGFVIDKFPISRPNLTFSTLTVSNMSPEDSSIYLCSVEGVGYGYTFGSGTRLTVV.

This clone was counted a single time. The J gene is TRBJ2-3, the V gene TRBV7-2; a possible D gene is TRBD2 (6 bases). V gave up 3 bases and J gave up 3 bases, with 13 bases separating them. Per germline, CDR1 SGHTA and CDR2 FQGNSA. The CDR3 is 15 residues long. CDR3: CASSLVLAGTDTQYF. CDR3 nucleotides: TGTGCCAGCAGCTTGGTTCTCGCGGGAACAGATACGCAGTATTTT.

This sequence joins TRBV5-1 and TRBJ2-1; 11 bases align to TRBD2. Trimming cost V 5 bases and J 6 bases; bases outside gene matches: 7. The CDR3 has 15 amino acids. Germline CDR1 is SGHRS and CDR2 is YFSETQ. For the CDR3, the DNA is TGCGCCAGCAGGATTGGGACTAGCGGTTTCAATGAGCAGTTCTTC. Its protein product is CASRIGTSGFNEQFF.

The genes are TRBV4-1 and TRBJ1-2; D is ambiguous. The CDR3 covers 15 residues. V lost 4 bases and J lost 4, with 16 bases in between. CDR1 and CDR2 (germline): MGHRA, YSYEKL. CDR3 amino acids: CASSPREGSPYGYTF. The DNA for the CDR3 is TGCGCCAGCAGCCCGAGGGAGGGCAGCCCCTATGGCTACACCTTC.

The chain carries TRBV18 and TRBJ2-1; no reliable D call. CDR3 length: 14 residues. The germline V gene encodes CDR1 KGHSH and CDR2 LQKENI. The germline V and J ends were trimmed by 0 bases and 8 bases, with 11 bases remaining between them. CDR3 DNA: TGTGCCAGCTCACCACCGTTCTCAGGCGATGAGCAGTTCTTC. Translated: CASSPPFSGDEQFF.

This clone came up a few times. V gene TRBV19 combines with J gene TRBJ2-7; tentative D call: TRBD1 (5 bases). The CDR3 totals 13 residues. Germline-derived CDR1 and CDR2 are LNHDA and SQIVND (reference sequence). V dropped 3 bases and J dropped 4 bases, with 10 bases sitting between them. The DNA of the CDR3 is TGTGCCAGTAGTATGGCGGCAGGGTACGAGCAGTACGTC. Its protein is CASSMAAGYEQYV.

DNA of the CDR3: TGCGCCAGCAGCCGGTCCTCAGGGGACGAGCAGTACTTC. Protein product: CASSRSSGDEQYF. The V and J genes are TRBV4-1 and TRBJ2-7; D is perhaps TRBD1 (6 bases). Trimming left V 4 bases short and J 5 bases short, with 12 bases between. CDR1 is MGHRA and CDR2 is YSYEKL in the germline V gene. The CDR3 is made up of 13 amino acids.